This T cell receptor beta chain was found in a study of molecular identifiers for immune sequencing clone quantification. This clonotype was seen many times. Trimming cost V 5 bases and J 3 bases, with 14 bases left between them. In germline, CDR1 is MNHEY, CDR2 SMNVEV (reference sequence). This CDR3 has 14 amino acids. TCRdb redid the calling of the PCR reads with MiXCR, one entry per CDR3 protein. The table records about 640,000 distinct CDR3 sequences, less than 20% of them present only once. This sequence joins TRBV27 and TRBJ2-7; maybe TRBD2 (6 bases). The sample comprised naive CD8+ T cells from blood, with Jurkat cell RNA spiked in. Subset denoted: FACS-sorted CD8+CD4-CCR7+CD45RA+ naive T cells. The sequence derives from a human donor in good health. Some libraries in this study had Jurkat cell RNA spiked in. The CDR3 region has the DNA TGTGCCAGCAGTCCCGGGAGAGTCAACTACGAGCAGTACTTC. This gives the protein CASSPGRVNYEQYF.